These 3 T cell receptor beta chains share one sample of origin, sequenced in a study of blood T cell repertoires in COVID-19. The protocol was immunoSEQ multiplex PCR, while the TCRdb copy is restricted to in-frame clones and leaves out a portion. Of a few hundred thousand clones listed, approximately 86% were seen once; the top ten hold 10% to 13%. Sequenced sample: peripheral blood. Receptors originate from a woman in her fifties or sixties with COVID-19, enrolled during active disease.

For the CDR3, the DNA is TGCAGCGTTATCGACAAAGCCTACGAGCAGTACGTC. Protein product: CSVIDKAYEQYV. The chain is built from TRBV29-1 and TRBJ2-7; D remains unclear. Germline CDR1 is SQVTM and CDR2 is ANQGSEA. V lost 5 bases and J lost 2, with 10 bases in between. This CDR3 contains 12 residues.

This clone was seen a single time. The CDR3 here is CASSQGSSYEQYF. The CDR3 DNA reads as TGTGCCAGCAGCCAAGGTAGCTCCTACGAGCAGTACTTC. The chain couples TRBV14 to TRBJ2-7; no clear D gene. Per the germline V gene, CDR1 is SGHDN and CDR2 is FVKESK. With 1 base removed from V and 0 bases from J, the gap between germline ends came to 4 bases. The CDR3 sequence is 13 residues long.

The chain employs TRBV7-6 and TRBJ2-6, with D perhaps matching TRBD2 (5 bases). Germline CDR1 is SGHVS and CDR2 is FNYEAQ. The CDR3 totals 15 residues. V dropped 5 bases and J dropped 4 bases, with 12 bases sitting between them. CDR3 sequence (DNA): TGTGCCAGCAGCCAGACGGGGTACGGGGCCAACGTCCTGACTTTC. It translates to CASSQTGYGANVLTF.